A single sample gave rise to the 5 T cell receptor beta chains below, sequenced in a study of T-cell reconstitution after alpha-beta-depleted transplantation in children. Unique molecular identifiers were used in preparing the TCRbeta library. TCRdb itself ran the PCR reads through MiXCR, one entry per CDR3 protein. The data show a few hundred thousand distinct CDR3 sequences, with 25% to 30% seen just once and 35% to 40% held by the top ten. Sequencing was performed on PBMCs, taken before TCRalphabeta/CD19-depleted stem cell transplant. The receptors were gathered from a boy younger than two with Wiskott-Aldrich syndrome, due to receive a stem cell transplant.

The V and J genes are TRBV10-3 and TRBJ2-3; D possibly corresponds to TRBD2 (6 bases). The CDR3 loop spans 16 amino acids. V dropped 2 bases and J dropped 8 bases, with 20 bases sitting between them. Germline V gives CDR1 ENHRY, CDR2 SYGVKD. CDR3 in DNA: TGTGCCATCAGTGAGCGGCCGGGACCGTGGGGAGGTACGCAGTATTTT. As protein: CAISERPGPWGGTQYF.

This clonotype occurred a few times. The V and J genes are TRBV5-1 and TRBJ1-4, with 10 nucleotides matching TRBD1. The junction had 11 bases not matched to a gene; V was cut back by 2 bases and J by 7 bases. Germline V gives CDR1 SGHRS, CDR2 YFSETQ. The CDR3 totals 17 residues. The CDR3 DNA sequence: TGCGCCAGCAGCTTCGACAGGGGGCGTTTTAAGAGTGAAAAACTGTTTTTT. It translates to CASSFDRGRFKSEKLFF.

DNA for the CDR3: TGCAGTGCTAGAGAACCCCGGACAGATACGCAGTATTTT. Protein product: CSAREPRTDTQYF. The rearrangement joins TRBV20-1 to TRBJ2-3; D gene unclear. The CDR3 is 13 amino acids. The germline V gene has CDR1 DFQATT and CDR2 SNEGSKA (reference sequence). Deletions cut 0 bases from V and 3 bases from J, with 7 bases between.

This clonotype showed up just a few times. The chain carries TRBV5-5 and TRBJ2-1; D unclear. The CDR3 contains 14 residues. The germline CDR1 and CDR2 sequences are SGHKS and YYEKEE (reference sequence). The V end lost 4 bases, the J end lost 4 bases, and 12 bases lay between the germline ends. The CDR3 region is CASSLQLAYNEQFF. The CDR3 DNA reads TGTGCCAGCAGCCTGCAACTCGCATACAATGAGCAGTTCTTC.

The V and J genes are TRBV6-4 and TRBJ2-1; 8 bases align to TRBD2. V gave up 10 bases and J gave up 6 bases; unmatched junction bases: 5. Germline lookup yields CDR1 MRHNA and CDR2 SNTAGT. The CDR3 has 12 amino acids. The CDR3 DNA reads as TGTGCCACCGGGACTAGTTGCAATGAGCAGTTCTTC. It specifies CATGTSCNEQFF.